Listed below are T cell receptor delta chains from one sample, sequenced in a study of human gamma delta and Vdelta1 T cells. These TCRs are of unknown antigen specificity. TCRdb used CATT to re-call clones from the PCR reads. In the table there are several thousand delta-chain clones, 41% of which are singletons. The sequencing sample was made of Vdelta1 gamma-delta T cells from blood grown in culture (DOT cells). All receptors derive from a human donor in good health. The CDR3 runs from the conserved cysteine through the conserved F or W. The order of the fields is J gene, D gene, clone size, V gene, CDR3 DNA, CDR3 protein. A D gene is named only where the DNA matches it firmly. Only some rows state a clone size, as once, few, many or a class for expanded clones.

j_call: TRDJ1
d_call: TRDD3
clone_size: .
v_call: TRDV1
cdr3_nt: TGTGCTCTTGGGGAACTCTTTCATCCTGACTTATGGGGGAAAACGGGTTGTAAACTCATCTTT
cdr3_aa: CALGELFHPDLWGKTGCKLIF

j_call: TRDJ1
d_call: TRDD3
clone_size: .
v_call: TRDV1
cdr3_nt: TGTGCTCTTGACCCTAGCCCGTTTCTGGGGGATATCCAGTTGACCGATAAACTCATCTTT
cdr3_aa: CALDPSPFLGDIQLTDKLIF

j_call: TRDJ1
d_call: TRDD3
clone_size: few
v_call: TRDV1
cdr3_nt: TGTGCTCTTGGGCCGAGCCTAGCTGGGGGACTCGGGCACGATAAACTCATCTTT
cdr3_aa: CALGPSLAGGLGHDKLIF

j_call: TRDJ1
d_call: TRDD3
clone_size: few
v_call: TRDV1
cdr3_nt: TGTGCTCTTGGGGAAACTGGCCCTTCCTCGCGTGATATAGGGGGATACGCGAGCGGCACCGATAAACTCATCTTT
cdr3_aa: CALGETGPSSRDIGGYASGTDKLIF

j_call: TRDJ1
d_call: TRDD3
clone_size: few
v_call: TRDV1
cdr3_nt: TGTGCTCTTGGACCGTACCGTTCCTACTTACTGGGGGATCCCGATAAACTCATCTTT
cdr3_aa: CALGPYRSYLLGDPDKLIF

j_call: TRDJ1
d_call: .
clone_size: few
v_call: TRDV1
cdr3_nt: TGTGCTCTTGGGGGGTCCTACGAACCGGGGGACCACAAACTCATCTTT
cdr3_aa: CALGGSYEPGDHKLIF

j_call: TRDJ1
d_call: TRDD3
clone_size: .
v_call: TRDV1
cdr3_nt: TGTGCTCTTGGGGAACTAGGGGAGTGGCTGATCGGCTGGGGGATTAAGGCCGATAAACTCATCTTT
cdr3_aa: CALGELGEWLIGWGIKADKLIF

j_call: TRDJ1
d_call: TRDD3
clone_size: .
v_call: TRDV1
cdr3_nt: TGTGCTCTTGGGGAACTAAATTCCCTCCTACTTTCCTTAACTGGGGGATACGAGGGACTCATCTTT
cdr3_aa: CALGELNSLLLSLTGGYEGLIF

j_call: TRDJ1
d_call: TRDD3
clone_size: .
v_call: TRDV1
cdr3_nt: TGTGCTCTTGGGGGATCCTCCGGGACCGAATTGACTGGGGGATACTTCCCACTCATCTTT
cdr3_aa: CALGGSSGTELTGGYFPLIF

j_call: TRDJ1
d_call: .
clone_size: .
v_call: TRDV1
cdr3_nt: TGTGCTCTTGGGAAACTAGGGCTCCTACAGGACTGGGGATATACCTCCACCGATAAACTCATCTTT
cdr3_aa: CALGKLGLLQDWGYTSTDKLIF

j_call: TRDJ1
d_call: TRDD3
clone_size: .
v_call: TRDV1
cdr3_nt: TGTGCTCTTATAACAAAAAAAATCCGGGGACTGGGGGATACCGGCACCGATAAACTCATCTTT
cdr3_aa: CALITKKIRGLGDTGTDKLIF

j_call: TRDJ1
d_call: TRDD3
clone_size: medium-sized
v_call: TRDV1
cdr3_nt: TGTGCTCTTGCTCCGGGGAACGGGGGATACGCACCTCCTCATCTAGAACTCATCTTT
cdr3_aa: CALAPGNGGYAPPHLELIF

j_call: TRDJ1
d_call: .
clone_size: .
v_call: TRDV1
cdr3_nt: TGTGCTCTTGGGGAACATATACCCCGGTACACCGATAAACTCATCTTT
cdr3_aa: CALGEHIPRYTDKLIF

j_call: TRDJ1
d_call: TRDD3
clone_size: few
v_call: TRDV1
cdr3_nt: TGTGCTCTTGGGGCCGCCTTCCTACGTGATGGGGGATACGCCGGGACCGATAAACTCATCTTT
cdr3_aa: CALGAAFLRDGGYAGTDKLIF

j_call: TRDJ1
d_call: TRDD3
clone_size: few
v_call: TRDV1
cdr3_nt: TGTGCTCTTGGGGAAGCCAACCGAGCCCCCTGGGGGATACGGTACACCGATAAACTCATCTTT
cdr3_aa: CALGEANRAPWGIRYTDKLIF

j_call: TRDJ1
d_call: TRDD3
clone_size: .
v_call: TRDV1
cdr3_nt: TGTGCTCTTGGGGAACCAGAGCCCTTCCCTGGATTTGTACTGGGGGAGACCCCGGTATTCACCGATAAACTCATCTTT
cdr3_aa: CALGEPEPFPGFVLGETPVFTDKLIF

j_call: TRDJ1
d_call: TRDD3
clone_size: .
v_call: TRDV1
cdr3_nt: TGTGCTCTTGGGGAACCCATTCGTCCCCTACTGGGGGCCTTGGCGTGGGACACCGATAAACTCATCTTT
cdr3_aa: CALGEPIRPLLGALAWDTDKLIF

j_call: TRDJ1
d_call: TRDD3
clone_size: medium-sized
v_call: TRDV1
cdr3_nt: TGTGCTCTTGGGGCTCGGGTTACTGGGGGATATCGTGCCGATAAACTCATCTTT
cdr3_aa: CALGARVTGGYRADKLIF

j_call: TRDJ1
d_call: .
clone_size: few
v_call: TRDV1
cdr3_nt: TGTGCTCTTGGGGACCTGGACGACATTCCTTACCCGGGAATACACACCGATAAACTCATCTTT
cdr3_aa: CALGDLDDIPYPGIHTDKLIF

j_call: TRDJ1
d_call: TRDD3
clone_size: .
v_call: TRDV1
cdr3_nt: TGTGCTTTGGGTCCCGATAGGAACATGTCCTCTTACTGGGGGACGGGCACCGATAAACTCATCTTT
cdr3_aa: CALGPDRNMSSYWGTGTDKLIF

j_call: TRDJ1
d_call: .
clone_size: few
v_call: TRDV1
cdr3_nt: TGTGCTCTTGGGGAATCTCCTACGTGGGTACCCGACACCGATAAACTCATCTTT
cdr3_aa: CALGESPTWVPDTDKLIF

j_call: TRDJ1
d_call: TRDD2
clone_size: few
v_call: TRDV1
cdr3_nt: TGTGCTCTTGGGGACCCTCTTCCTACCCCTCGGGGATGGGGACTCATCTTT
cdr3_aa: CALGDPLPTPRGWGLIF

j_call: TRDJ1
d_call: TRDD3
clone_size: .
v_call: TRDV1
cdr3_nt: TGTGCCCTTGGGTCTATACTGATACTGGGGAAGGACGATAAACTCATCTTT
cdr3_aa: CALGSILILGKDDKLIF

j_call: TRDJ1
d_call: .
clone_size: medium-sized
v_call: TRDV1
cdr3_nt: TGTGCTCTTGGGGATTCTCCCCTTCTGTCATCTAGTAAACTCATCTTT
cdr3_aa: CALGDSPLLSSSKLIF

j_call: TRDJ4
d_call: TRDD3
clone_size: medium-sized
v_call: TRDV1
cdr3_nt: TGTGCTCTTGGGGGAACCGAAAGGTCCCCTCTACTGGGGGAGTTAAGGCCCCTGATCTTT
cdr3_aa: CALGGTERSPLLGELRPLIF

j_call: TRDJ1
d_call: .
clone_size: medium-sized
v_call: TRDV1
cdr3_nt: TGTGCTCTTGGGGACCAGTGGTTTGGGGACGATAAACTCATCTTT
cdr3_aa: CALGDQWFGDDKLIF

j_call: TRDJ4
d_call: TRDD3
clone_size: .
v_call: TRDV1
cdr3_nt: TGTGCTCTTGGGGAGAAAGGCCTCCCTAGTAGCTTGGGGGATACCCGCAGACCCCTGATCTTT
cdr3_aa: CALGEKGLPSSLGDTRRPLIF

j_call: TRDJ1
d_call: TRDD3
clone_size: medium-sized
v_call: TRDV1
cdr3_nt: TGTGCTCTTGGGGAAAGACTGGGGGATTTTTACACCGATAAACTCATCTTT
cdr3_aa: CALGERLGDFYTDKLIF

j_call: TRDJ1
d_call: TRDD3
clone_size: .
v_call: TRDV1
cdr3_nt: TGTGCTCTTGGGGACGCCTATCTTGGGTCTGGGGGATACTATGGGTACACCGATAAACTCATCTTT
cdr3_aa: CALGDAYLGSGGYYGYTDKLIF

j_call: TRDJ1
d_call: TRDD2
clone_size: few
v_call: TRDV1
cdr3_nt: TGTGCTCTTGGGGAACCCACTTCCTACGGAAGGGGAGACTACACCGATAAACTCATCTTT
cdr3_aa: CALGEPTSYGRGDYTDKLIF

j_call: TRDJ1
d_call: TRDD3
clone_size: few
v_call: TRDV1
cdr3_nt: TGTGCTCTTGGGGAATTTTCCTTCGACTGGGGGATACGCTCGTACACCGATAAACTCATCTTT
cdr3_aa: CALGEFSFDWGIRSYTDKLIF

j_call: TRDJ1
d_call: .
clone_size: .
v_call: TRDV1
cdr3_nt: TGTGCTCTACTTCCTCCGGGGTCATTTTCCGATAAACTCATCTTT
cdr3_aa: CALLPPGSFSDKLIF

j_call: TRDJ1
d_call: TRDD3
clone_size: medium-sized
v_call: TRDV1
cdr3_nt: TGTGCTCTTGGGAAAACGGGCCGACTGGGGGATATTCTGCATAAACTCATCTTT
cdr3_aa: CALGKTGRLGDILHKLIF

j_call: TRDJ1
d_call: TRDD3
clone_size: .
v_call: TRDV1
cdr3_nt: TGTGCTCTTGGGGAACAAATCTTCCGGTTGGGGGATACGCTCCAACTCATCTTT
cdr3_aa: CALGEQIFRLGDTLQLIF

j_call: TRDJ1
d_call: TRDD3
clone_size: .
v_call: TRDV1
cdr3_nt: TGTGCTCTTGGGGAACTGGACCCGCATGTACTGGGGGATCGCCTCATCTTT
cdr3_aa: CALGELDPHVLGDRLIF

j_call: TRDJ1
d_call: .
clone_size: .
v_call: TRDV1
cdr3_nt: TGTGCTCTTGGGGTCTACCTTCCTCCCCTGGTGGGGGATCGCACCGATAAACTCATCTTT
cdr3_aa: CALGVYLPPLVGDRTDKLIF

j_call: TRDJ1
d_call: .
clone_size: .
v_call: TRDV1
cdr3_nt: TGTGCTCTTGGGGAACGAAGGATACCTACCGATAAACTCATCTTT
cdr3_aa: CALGERRIPTDKLIF

j_call: TRDJ1
d_call: .
clone_size: large
v_call: TRDV1
cdr3_nt: TGTGCTCTTGGGGAACTGTCGGGGGGACCCAACACCGATAAACTCATCTTT
cdr3_aa: CALGELSGGPNTDKLIF

j_call: TRDJ1
d_call: TRDD3
clone_size: .
v_call: TRDV1
cdr3_nt: TGTGCTCTTGGGGAACTAGATGGACACGTCTGGGGGCCCCAATGGGGTAAACTCATCTTT
cdr3_aa: CALGELDGHVWGPQWGKLIF

j_call: TRDJ1
d_call: TRDD3
clone_size: .
v_call: TRDV1
cdr3_nt: TGTGCTCTTGGGGAATTCCCGCCCCGGCCTTCCCTAAGTACTGGGGGATTCTACACCGATAAACTCATCTTT
cdr3_aa: CALGEFPPRPSLSTGGFYTDKLIF

j_call: TRDJ1
d_call: TRDD3
clone_size: .
v_call: TRDV1
cdr3_nt: TGTGCTCTTGCTATATACCGTCGTCTCCAGGTACTGGGGGACCCCGCTAACACCGATAAACTCATCTTT
cdr3_aa: CALAIYRRLQVLGDPANTDKLIF

j_call: TRDJ1
d_call: TRDD3
clone_size: .
v_call: TRAV14/DV4
cdr3_nt: TGTGCTCTGAGTATTTCTTCCTGGGGGATACGCAACGCCGACTGGGGCACCGATAAACTCATCTTT
cdr3_aa: CALSISSWGIRNADWGTDKLIF

j_call: TRDJ1
d_call: TRDD3
clone_size: few
v_call: TRDV1
cdr3_nt: TGTGCTCTTGGGGAACTTCGCGGCGCTGGGCTACGTTTCCTGGGGGATACCCCACTCCTTTACACCGATAAACTCATCTTT
cdr3_aa: CALGELRGAGLRFLGDTPLLYTDKLIF

j_call: TRDJ1
d_call: TRDD3
clone_size: once
v_call: TRDV1
cdr3_nt: TGTGCTCTTGGGGAACGACTGGGGGGATACACCGATAAACTCATCTTT
cdr3_aa: CALGERLGGYTDKLIF

j_call: TRDJ1
d_call: TRDD3
clone_size: .
v_call: TRDV1
cdr3_nt: TGTGCTCTTGGGGAACTCTGCCCTAGGGGGGATATGGATAAGGCGGGCCCGTACACCGATAAACTCATCTTT
cdr3_aa: CALGELCPRGDMDKAGPYTDKLIF

j_call: TRDJ1
d_call: .
clone_size: few
v_call: TRDV1
cdr3_nt: TGTGCTCTTGGTGCCCCGGTTGAGTGCATTTTCACCGATAAACTCATCTTT
cdr3_aa: CALGAPVECIFTDKLIF

j_call: TRDJ1
d_call: TRDD3
clone_size: .
v_call: TRDV1
cdr3_nt: TGTGCTCTTGGGAAAGGGGAGTGGACTTTCGCTACTGGGGGATACTTCGGGGCCGATAAACTCATCTTT
cdr3_aa: CALGKGEWTFATGGYFGADKLIF

j_call: TRDJ1
d_call: .
clone_size: few
v_call: TRDV1
cdr3_nt: TGTGCTCTTGGGGAGGGCGAAACCGATCACACCGATAAACTCATCTTT
cdr3_aa: CALGEGETDHTDKLIF